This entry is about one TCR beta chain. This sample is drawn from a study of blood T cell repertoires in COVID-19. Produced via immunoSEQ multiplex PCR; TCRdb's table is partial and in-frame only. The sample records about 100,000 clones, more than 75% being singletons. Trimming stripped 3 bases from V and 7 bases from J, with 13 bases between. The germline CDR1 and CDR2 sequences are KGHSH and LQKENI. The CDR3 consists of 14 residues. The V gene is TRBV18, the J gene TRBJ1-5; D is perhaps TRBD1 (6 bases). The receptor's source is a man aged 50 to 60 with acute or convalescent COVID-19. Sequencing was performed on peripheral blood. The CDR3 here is CASSPASRGQPQHF. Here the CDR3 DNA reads TGTGCCAGCTCACCTGCATCGAGGGGGCAGCCCCAGCATTTT.